These 21 T cell receptor beta chains were all obtained from the same sample, sequenced in a study of siplizumab effects on memory and regulatory T cells. This table comes from immunoSEQ multiplex PCR, and its TCRdb copy is limited to in-frame clones, with some not included. The profile shows 100,000 or so clones, 92% of them singletons. Sequencing was carried out using Tregs sorted from blood. These receptors were collected from a human donor in good health.

The gene calls are TRBV6-5 and TRBJ2-5; no clear D gene. The CDR3 runs to 13 residues. V was cut by 1 base and J by 1 base, with 4 bases left in between. In germline, CDR1 is MNHEY, CDR2 SVGAGI. The CDR3, as DNA: TGTGCCAGCAGTTACTGGGTCCAAGAGACCCAGTACTTC. The encoded protein is CASSYWVQETQYF.

This chain links TRBV11-3 with TRBJ2-5; D gene ambiguous. Between the trimmed V and J ends, which lost 1 base and 5 bases, there was a span of 5 bases. Germline CDR1 SGHNT, CDR2 YENEEA. The CDR3 length is 12 residues. CDR3 sequence reads: CASSLGDETQYF. CDR3 bases: TGTGCCAGCAGCTTAGGAGACGAGACCCAGTACTTC.

The chain uses TRBV28 and TRBJ1-2; 8 positions match TRBD1. V was pared by 5 bases and J by 4 bases, with 6 bases of the junction left unmatched. The CDR3 extends over 14 amino acids. The germline V gene encodes CDR1 MDHEN and CDR2 SYDVKM. As DNA, the CDR3 is TGTGCCAGCAGTGATTGGACAGGGAGCTATGGCTACACCTTC. This encodes CASSDWTGSYGYTF.

The CDR3 DNA sequence: TGTGCCAGCAGCCCAGGAGCAGATACGCAGTATTTT. Encoded protein: CASSPGADTQYF. This chain links TRBV7-9 with TRBJ2-3; D gene unclear. Germline V gene lookup returns CDR1 SEHNR and CDR2 FQNEAQ (reference sequence). CDR3 length equals 12 residues. With 5 bases removed from V and 4 bases from J, the gap between germline ends came to 7 bases. Combining the CDR3 with reference TRBV7-9 and TRBJ2-3 gives the whole variable domain DTGVSQNPRHKITKRGQNVTFRCDPISEHNRLYWYRQTLGQGPEFLTYFQNEAQLEKSRLLSDRFSAERPKGSFSTLEIQRTEQGDSAMYLCASSPGADTQYFGPGTRLTVL.

The V gene is TRBV5-1, the J gene TRBJ2-2; D perhaps matches TRBD2 (6 bases). Trimming pared 0 bases from V and 0 bases from J, leaving 9 bases between. CDR1 and CDR2 (germline): SGHRS, YFSETQ. The CDR3 spans 16 residues. CDR3 nucleotide sequence: TGCGCCAGCAGCTTGGATCCGGGAGCGAACACCGGGGAGCTGTTTTTT. It is translated as CASSLDPGANTGELFF.

J is TRBJ2-5 and V is TRBV20-1; D is unresolved. The CDR3 is 11 amino acids. Germline-derived CDR1 and CDR2 are DFQATT and SNEGSKA (reference sequence). The germline V and J ends were trimmed by 3 bases and 5 bases, with 7 bases remaining between them. DNA of the CDR3: TGCAGTGCTAGGCTAGGGGAGACCCAGTACTTC. This sequence encodes CSARLGETQYF.

This sequence joins TRBV5-1 and TRBJ2-5; 12 nucleotides agree with TRBD2. Trimming cost V 3 bases and J 1 base; bases outside gene matches: 4. The CDR3 has 16 amino acids. Germline lookup yields CDR1 SGHRS and CDR2 YFSETQ. CDR3 nucleotide sequence: TGCGCCAGCAGCTCAACTAGCGGGAGGTCCCAAGAGACCCAGTACTTC. It yields the protein CASSSTSGRSQETQYF. The full variable domain, its missing parts supplied by reference TRBV5-1 and TRBJ2-5, is KAGVTQTPRYLIKTRGQQVTLSCSPISGHRSVSWYQQTPGQGLQFLFEYFSETQRNKGNFPGRFSGRQFSNSRSEMNVSTLELGDSALYLCASSSTSGRSQETQYFGPGTRLLVL.

V gene TRBV4-2 combines with J gene TRBJ2-1; the D gene is possibly TRBD2 (5 bases). CDR1 and CDR2 (germline): LGHNA, YNFKEQ. The V end lost 0 bases, the J end lost 0 bases, and 15 bases lay between the germline ends. The CDR3 extends over 18 amino acids. In DNA form, the CDR3 reads TGTGCCAGCAGCCAAGATGGGAGCGGAAGGAGCTCCTACAATGAGCAGTTCTTC. Translated, it gives CASSQDGSGRSSYNEQFF.

V usage is TRBV5-4 and J usage is TRBJ2-7; 9 bases agree with TRBD2. In germline, CDR1 is SGHNT, CDR2 YYREEE (reference sequence). V dropped 4 bases and J dropped 2; count of bases not matched to a gene: 10. CDR3 length equals 16 residues. The CDR3 here is CASSPVASGVPYEQYF. Here the CDR3 DNA reads TGTGCCAGCAGCCCCGTGGCTAGCGGGGTCCCCTACGAGCAGTACTTC.

This chain links TRBV28 with TRBJ2-7; possibly TRBD1 for D (5 bases). Per germline, CDR1 MDHEN and CDR2 SYDVKM. The CDR3 totals 14 residues. The V end lost 2 bases, the J end lost 2 bases, and 10 bases lay between the germline ends. This CDR3 reads CASSLIAGTYEQYF. The CDR3, as DNA: TGTGCCAGCAGTTTAATTGCAGGGACCTACGAGCAGTACTTC.

The chain couples TRBV5-1 to TRBJ2-3, with unresolved D. Per germline, CDR1 SGHRS and CDR2 YFSETQ. V lost 0 bases, J lost 4 bases, and 12 bases lay in between. The CDR3 sequence is 15 residues long. CDR3 region: CASSLGAGEADTQYF. The CDR3 DNA reads TGCGCCAGCAGCTTGGGGGCTGGAGAGGCAGATACGCAGTATTTT.

The chain combines TRBV11-2 with TRBJ1-1; D possibly corresponds to TRBD1 (5 bases). This CDR3 is 14 amino acids long. Germline V CDR1 and CDR2: SGHAT, FQNNGV. Trimming stripped 1 base from V and 5 bases from J, with 11 bases between. The CDR3 DNA reads as TGTGCCAGCAGCTTAGTTCCGGGGGTGACTGAAGCTTTCTTT. Translating it yields CASSLVPGVTEAFF.

The chain couples TRBV11-2 to TRBJ2-7; the D gene is possibly TRBD1 (6 bases). CDR1 and CDR2 from the germline V gene are SGHAT and FQNNGV. This CDR3 contains 16 residues. Between the trimmed V and J ends, which lost 1 base and 3 bases, there was a span of 16 bases. The CDR3: CASSLVVWGRSYEQYF. The CDR3 DNA reads TGTGCCAGCAGCTTAGTGGTCTGGGGGCGAAGCTACGAGCAGTACTTC.

V and J are TRBV7-2 and TRBJ1-2; a weak D match, TRBD1 (6 bases). V lost 1 base to trimming and J lost 5 bases, with 17 bases between them. The length of the CDR3 is 16 residues. The germline V gene encodes CDR1 SGHTA and CDR2 FQGNSA. The DNA of the CDR3 is TGTGCCAGCAGCTTAGATTCTTACAGGGTGATATATGGCTACACCTTC. Its translation: CASSLDSYRVIYGYTF.

The chain has TRBV7-3 and TRBJ2-2; D is possibly TRBD1 (5 bases). The CDR3 consists of 17 residues. CDR1 and CDR2 from the germline V gene are SGHTA and FQGTGA. The germline V and J ends were trimmed by 1 base and 1 base, with 13 bases remaining between them. CDR3: CASSLSGWGWNTGELFF. DNA for the CDR3: TGTGCCAGCAGCTTAAGCGGTTGGGGCTGGAACACCGGGGAGCTGTTTTTT. Drawing the rest from reference TRBV7-3 and TRBJ2-2, the complete variable domain is GAGVSQTPSNKVTEKGKYVELRCDPISGHTALYWYRQSLGQGPEFLIYFQGTGAADDSGLPNDRFFAVRPEGSVSTLKIQRTERGDSAVYLCASSLSGWGWNTGELFFGEGSRLTVL.

This clone was recorded only once. The junction departs from the called germline gene at one end, perhaps through a read error. V gene TRBV27 combines with J gene TRBJ1-5, with D perhaps matching TRBD1 (6 bases). Looked up from germline, CDR1 is MNHEY and CDR2 is SMNVEV (reference sequence). This CDR3 region has 16 residues. CDR3 sequence reads: CASNLSTGSGNQPQHF. CDR3 DNA: TGTGCCAGCAATTTATCTACAGGGAGCGGCAATCAGCCCCAGCATTTT.

The chain is built from TRBV5-4 and TRBJ2-5; D ambiguous. Germline V gene sequence: CDR1 SGHNT, CDR2 YYREEE (reference sequence). The CDR3 runs to 13 residues. V lost 1 base and J lost 5, with 9 bases in between. The CDR3 loop reads CASSLSLRETQYF. CDR3 DNA sequence: TGTGCCAGCAGCTTGTCGCTCCGTGAGACCCAGTACTTC.

The rearrangement joins TRBV4-2 to TRBJ2-7; possibly TRBD2 for D (5 bases). Deletions cut 0 bases from V and 5 bases from J, with 14 bases between. The CDR3 consists of 15 residues. Germline CDR1 reads LGHNA; CDR2 reads YNFKEQ. The CDR3 DNA is TGTGCCAGCAGCCAAGAAGGGCTAGCTTCCGACGAGCAGTACTTC. This codes for CASSQEGLASDEQYF.

This sequence joins TRBV19 and TRBJ2-1; TRBD1 aligns across 9 bases. Trimming cost V 5 bases and J 9 bases; bases outside gene matches: 14. The germline CDR1 and CDR2 sequences are LNHDA and SQIVND (reference sequence). The CDR3 covers 16 residues. This chain's CDR3 is CASSRFLTGGLGEQFF. As DNA, the CDR3 is TGTGCCAGTAGTCGGTTTTTGACAGGGGGATTGGGTGAGCAGTTCTTC.

The rearrangement uses TRBV5-6 and TRBJ2-7, with D possibly matching TRBD1 (5 bases). Germline CDR1 SGHDT, CDR2 YYEEEE. V was clipped by 4 bases and J by 4 bases, with 21 bases between them. The CDR3 is made up of 16 amino acids. The DNA of the CDR3 is TGTGCCAGCAGCACCGGACATTTTGGCGCCCAATACGAGCAGTACTTC. This gives the protein CASSTGHFGAQYEQYF.

The chain combines TRBV5-6 with TRBJ2-3; 10 bases match TRBD2. J was trimmed by 4 bases and V by 0 bases; bases with no gene match: 5. The CDR3 covers 16 residues. Germline V lookup: CDR1 SGHDT, CDR2 YYEEEE. The CDR3 here is CASSLGLAGRADTQYF. CDR3 bases: TGTGCCAGCAGCTTGGGACTAGCGGGCCGAGCAGATACGCAGTATTTT.